The 8 T cell receptor beta chains given below trace back to one sample, sequenced in a study of T-cell reconstitution after alpha-beta-depleted transplantation in children. Unique molecular identifiers tagged the TCRbeta library. One entry per CDR3 protein, called by TCRdb with MiXCR from the PCR reads. The sample has around 120,000 distinct CDR3 sequences, under 30% seen once. The specimen comprised PBMCs, mostly from graft donor cells, sampled 180 days after TCRalphabeta/CD19-depleted stem cell transplant. Receptors were obtained from a male patient between 2 and 10 years old who had a stem cell transplant for chronic granulomatous disease, so the T cells may come from the graft donor.

At least ten counts were recorded for this clonotype. The chain couples TRBV29-1 to TRBJ2-7; a possible D gene is TRBD1 (5 bases). Between the trimmed V and J ends, which lost 2 bases and 1 base, there was a span of 12 bases. CDR3 length equals 14 residues. The germline CDR1 and CDR2 sequences are SQVTM and ANQGSEA. CDR3 coding DNA: TGCAGCGTTGAAATCCGCGACAGATCCTACGAGCAGTACTTC. This codes for CSVEIRDRSYEQYF.

The table lists this clonotype with a few counts. The chain links TRBV7-2 to TRBJ2-7; the match to TRBD1 covers 7 bases. With 5 bases clipped from V and 5 bases from J, the junction kept 9 bases outside the gene matches. The CDR3 is made up of 14 amino acids. Germline V gene sequence: CDR1 SGHTA, CDR2 FQGNSA. The chain's CDR3 is CASSRQGSVHEQYF. In DNA form, the CDR3 reads TGTGCCAGCAGCCGACAGGGATCCGTCCACGAGCAGTACTTC.

This clonotype was seen repeatedly, ten times or more. The genes are TRBV20-1 and TRBJ2-1; D uncertain. Trimming took 2 bases from V and 0 from J, leaving 11 bases between them. This CDR3 contains 15 residues. In germline, CDR1 is DFQATT, CDR2 SNEGSKA (reference sequence). CDR3 nucleotides: TGCAGTGCTAGACCATCAAGCAGCTCCTACAATGAGCAGTTCTTC. It yields the protein CSARPSSSSYNEQFF.

This clonotype was detected a few times. The genes are TRBV11-2 and TRBJ2-2, with 15 bases fitting TRBD2. CDR3 length equals 18 residues. Trimming took 2 bases from V and 4 from J; bases not matched to a gene: 5. In germline, CDR1 is SGHAT, CDR2 FQNNGV. The CDR3 spells CASSLWTSGGAGTGELFF. For the CDR3, the DNA is TGTGCCAGCAGCTTATGGACTAGCGGGGGGGCGGGCACCGGGGAGCTGTTTTTT.

The J gene is TRBJ2-1, the V gene TRBV15, with TRBD2 matching 7 bases. The CDR3 runs to 14 residues. The V segment lost 10 bases and the J segment 6 bases; nucleotides outside the gene matches: 12. Germline V gene lookup returns CDR1 LNHNV and CDR2 YYDKDF (reference sequence). CDR3 in amino acids: CAIRSGLIPNEQFF. The CDR3 nucleotides are TGTGCCATCCGTAGCGGGTTAATTCCCAATGAGCAGTTCTTC.

This chain uses TRBV12-3 or TRBV12-4 with TRBJ2-3; 7 bases are a match to TRBD1. CDR3 length: 16 amino acids. With 7 bases clipped from V and 0 bases from J, the junction kept 10 bases outside the gene matches. The CDR3 is CASIQGGVLSTDTQYF. In DNA form, the CDR3 reads TGTGCCAGCATCCAAGGGGGCGTCCTTAGCACAGATACGCAGTATTTT.

This clonotype was observed a handful of times. The genes are TRBV20-1 and TRBJ2-5, with TRBD2 identical over 8 bases. V lost 3 bases, J lost 4 bases, and 10 bases stayed unmatched. Germline V gene lookup returns CDR1 DFQATT and CDR2 SNEGSKA (reference sequence). The CDR3 spans 15 residues. CDR3 in amino acids: CSASPSGSRRETQYF. CDR3 in DNA: TGCAGTGCTAGTCCCAGCGGGAGTAGGAGAGAGACCCAGTACTTC.

This chain connects TRBV28 to TRBJ1-2; no clear D. This CDR3 has 13 amino acids. Germline V lookup: CDR1 MDHEN, CDR2 SYDVKM. V was pared by 4 bases and J by 2 bases, with 8 bases between. Written as DNA, the CDR3 is TGTGCCAGCAGTTACAGATACAACTATGGCTACACCTTC. Amino acid sequence: CASSYRYNYGYTF.